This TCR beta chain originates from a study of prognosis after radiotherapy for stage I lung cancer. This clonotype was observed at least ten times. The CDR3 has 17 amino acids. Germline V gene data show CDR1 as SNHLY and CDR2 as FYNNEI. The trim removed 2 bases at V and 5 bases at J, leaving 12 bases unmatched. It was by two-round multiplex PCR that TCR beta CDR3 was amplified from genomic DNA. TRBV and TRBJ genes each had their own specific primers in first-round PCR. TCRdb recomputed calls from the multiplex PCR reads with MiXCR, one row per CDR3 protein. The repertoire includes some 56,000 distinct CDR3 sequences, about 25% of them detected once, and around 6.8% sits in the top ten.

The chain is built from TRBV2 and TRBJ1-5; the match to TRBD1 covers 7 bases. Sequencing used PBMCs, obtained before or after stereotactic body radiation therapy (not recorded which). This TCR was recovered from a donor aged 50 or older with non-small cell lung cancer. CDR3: CASSETPDRERDQPQHF. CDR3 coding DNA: TGTGCCAGCAGTGAAACCCCAGACAGGGAGAGGGATCAGCCCCAGCATTTT.